A selection of T cell receptor beta chains follows, all from one sample in a study of T cell repertoires in cytomegalovirus infection. TCRdb reprocessed the reads via MiXCR and lists one record per CDR3 protein. The table has approximately 500,000 distinct CDR3 sequences, more than 15% seen once. The specimen was CD8+ T cells from PBMCs. These receptor sequences come from a human donor in good health (CMV status not recorded). Some clones in this sample may be carry-over from other donors' samples. Each CDR3 is given without its conserved first and last residue. D genes are given only for firm matches.

D gene: .; V gene: TRBV10-2; CDR3 protein: ASSDAGRHVNEQF
D gene: .; V gene: TRBV7-9; CDR3 protein: ASSSGTSGNTIY
D gene: TRBD1; V gene: TRBV5-1; CDR3 protein: ASSLVGQVPEQY
D gene: .; V gene: TRBV3-1; CDR3 protein: ASSLGLGQYEQY
D gene: TRBD2; V gene: TRBV6-1; CDR3 protein: ASSFPGLVEQF
D gene: .; V gene: TRBV9; CDR3 protein: ASSAADSGANVLT
D gene: .; V gene: TRBV7-8; CDR3 protein: ASGKVGNEQF
D gene: TRBD1; V gene: TRBV5-4; CDR3 protein: ASSLETGGHNEQF
D gene: .; V gene: TRBV28; CDR3 protein: ASIRRPTDYEQY
D gene: .; V gene: TRBV5-6; CDR3 protein: ASSYGGEAYGYT
D gene: TRBD2; V gene: TRBV4-2; CDR3 protein: ASSQETSGSTGSYNEQF
D gene: .; V gene: TRBV7-9; CDR3 protein: ASSFSYGENEQF
D gene: TRBD2; V gene: TRBV7-6; CDR3 protein: ASRLTSGGSQETQY
D gene: .; V gene: TRBV5-5; CDR3 protein: ASSLVADSYEQY
D gene: .; V gene: TRBV12-3/TRBV12-4; CDR3 protein: ASSFDRPSSYNSPLH
D gene: .; V gene: TRBV6-1; CDR3 protein: ASSTYRAETEVF
D gene: .; V gene: TRBV27; CDR3 protein: ASSEAVTDTQY
D gene: TRBD2; V gene: TRBV29-1; CDR3 protein: SVEGLAGGSAYNEQF
D gene: .; V gene: TRBV7-8; CDR3 protein: ASSYLVGRTDTQY
D gene: .; V gene: TRBV2; CDR3 protein: ASSGRQAAF
D gene: .; V gene: TRBV19; CDR3 protein: ASSPRIRSYEQY
D gene: TRBD1; V gene: TRBV20-1; CDR3 protein: SARDRGMNEQY